The entry that follows covers one T cell receptor (beta chain) sequence. The antigen is undetermined. This CDR3 region has 15 residues. V was shortened by 5 bases and J by 1 base, with 11 bases between the two germline ends. The V gene's germline CDR1 is MDHEN and CDR2 SYDVKM. This sample was taken from a study of shared clonotypes between healthy human individuals. Study-level findings and limits: Sequencing depth was expected to affect clonotype sharing among donors. With a handful of donors compared, around 4.7% of naive CD4 clonotypes were shared.

The split of CD4+ cells yielded CD45RA+ naive and CD45RA-negative memory subsets. Original handling: Because ImmunoSEQ provided only junction sequences with no quality scores, the filtering differed. Sequenced by immunoSEQ multiplex PCR; TCRdb stores in-frame clones only, minus some. Clone size and the V and J calls come from that table; the DNA yielded D and trimming. The table records about 1.5 million clones, about 98% of them present only once. The chain is built from TRBV28 and TRBJ1-4; D unclear. The material sequenced was naive CD4+ T cells sorted from blood. Documented subset: CD45RA+ positively selected. The TCR comes from a man aged 25-40 years in good health. The CDR3 region has the DNA TGTGCCAGCAGTGTTAGGCCGTTAACTAATGAAAAACTGTTTTTT. Translation: CASSVRPLTNEKLFF.